This TCR beta chain was recovered during a study of blood T cell repertoires in COVID-19. Across the study: From the United States, Italy and Spain came samples of acute and convalescent COVID-19. Nucleic acid was either cDNA or gDNA, and it came from T cells, B-cell-depleted T cells, or PBMCs.

This table comes from immunoSEQ multiplex PCR, and its TCRdb copy is limited to in-frame clones, with some not included. The sample carries about 200,000 clones, around 90% recorded once. This clonotype was obtained from a young man who had recovered from COVID-19. The sequenced sample was PBMCs or T cells enriched from blood (not recorded which).

The CDR3 spells CASSAFGGTYNEQFF. The DNA for the CDR3 is TGCGCCAGCAGTGCCTTCGGGGGAACCTACAATGAGCAGTTCTTC. This chain uses TRBV10-2 with TRBJ2-1, with D possibly TRBD2 on 6 matching bases. This CDR3 is built from 15 residues. Per the germline V gene, CDR1 is WSHSY and CDR2 is SAAADI. Trimming took 4 bases from V and 2 from J, leaving 12 bases between them.